This T cell receptor beta chain was sequenced for a study of early T cells in non-severe SARS-CoV-2 infection (dated by TCRdb to the early 2020s). Some background on the complete study: TCR sequencing used bulk RNA from unsorted whole blood, so alpha and beta chains could not be paired. The research as a whole found: VDJdb matching was skewed toward anti-spike CD8 responses, so virus-specific expansions were likely underestimated and private and CD4 specificities were missed.

The library was made by 5' RACE. Sequencing relied on a NextSeq 500. In the TCR library protocol, unique molecular identifiers were attached to individual cDNA molecules to correct for PCR bias and sequencing error. Both TCR alpha and beta chains were sequenced, and tight co-correlation was observed between alpha and beta sequence abundances in each sample. The authors' pipeline ran thus. Decombinator V4 was used to perform V gene, J gene and CDR3 annotation of TCR sequences. TCRs were defined as expanded if a significant change between any two time points was detected under a Poisson model with p below 0.0001. Abundances of TCRs were expressed as counts per million after normalisation to the total number of TCRs sequenced in each sample. MAIT TCRs were defined by TRAV1-2 paired with TRAJ12, TRAJ20 or TRAJ33, and iNKT TCRs by TRAV10 paired with TRAJ18. A search of VDJdb, accessed on 1 November 2021, was run for TCRs annotated to CMV, EBV and SARS-CoV-2, with TCRs annotated for multiple antigens excluded. Starting from the raw public reads, TCRdb applied fastp trimming at Q25, assembled clones with MiXCR and retained in-frame beta chains. Rows are unified per CDR3 protein, each entry keeping the most common DNA and genes. TCRdb's processing, not the authors' own work, is the source of the V and J calls. For this sample there are roughly 25,000 distinct CDR3 sequences; roughly 5.3% appear just once. More than 3.5% of the sample goes to the ten largest clones.

This was a case-control study nested in a cohort of healthcare workers in London, UK, who had nasopharyngeal swab PCR tests and blood samples taken every week. Between 23 and 31 March 2020, the week of the UK lockdown, healthcare workers were enrolled and then followed up weekly for as long as 16 weeks. From cysteine to phenylalanine, the CDR3 is 16 amino acids long. Of all the DNA, just the CDR3 is kept, 48 bases in frame from base 1. Sequences SGHDT (CDR1) and YYEEEE (CDR2) are obtained from the germline V gene. V was cut back by 0 bases and J by 3 bases, leaving a gap of 10 bases between them. This clonotype appeared a few times. The target of this receptor is not known. It has no much larger one-base neighbor in the sample; base qualities were not kept.

Specimen: whole blood. The chain is assembled from TRBV5-6 and TRBJ2-6; TRBD2 might be the D gene, on 5 matching bases. The TCR sequence derives from an adult who was a healthcare worker with PCR-confirmed SARS-CoV-2 infection or an uninfected control (not recorded which). The DNA sequence reads TGTGCCAGCAGCTTGGCCGGGATGTATGGGGCCAACGTCCTGACTTTC. Its protein reads: CASSLAGMYGANVLTF.